This T cell receptor (beta chain) appears in the sequencing data of a study of STAT5B mutations in CD4+ large granular lymphocyte leukemia. The study's findings and limits: 8/27 top patient clones versus 2/35 control clones were TRBV06-family. No patients shared main leukemic clonotypes, though roughly 23% appeared at low frequency elsewhere.

This clone was seen more than once but under ten times. Its specificity is unknown. Assay used: immunoSEQ multiplex PCR; TCRdb lists only in-frame clones, some missing. Found here are tens of thousands of clones, around 81% of them singletons; the top ten hold roughly 4.5%. CDR1 and CDR2 from the germline V gene are MNHNY and SVGAGI (reference sequence). The CDR3 runs 13 residues. Trimming at V came to 6 bases and at J to 5 bases, leaving 6 bases not matched to a gene. Control samples were healthy donors' buffy coats. Sample: CD4+ T cells from blood buffy coats. This rearrangement joins TRBV6-6 to TRBJ1-2, with 7 bases aligning to TRBD1. This clonotype was sampled from a human donor in good health. The CDR3: CASRVDRSYGYTF. The CDR3 DNA reads TGTGCCAGCAGGGTGGACAGGTCATATGGCTACACCTTC.